This T cell receptor beta chain was recovered during a study of regulatory T cells in long-lasting Graves disease. The study, taken as a whole, reports: Persistent disease preferred TRBV28, TRBJ1-2 and TRBJ2-5; new disease, TRBV20-1 and TRBJ2-1.

A remark on this clonotype: Its target is not known.

HTBI primers from iRepertoire and Arm-PCR of CDR3 regions yielded the TCR beta libraries. TCRdb passed the multiplex PCR reads through MiXCR, listing each CDR3 protein once. This table holds 650,000 to 850,000 distinct CDR3 sequences, 30% found once. The time point here: persistent/refractory GD, antithyroid drugs over 5 years with positive TRAb. Generation of the TCR library employed RNA extracted from PBMCs. The V and J ends lost 6 bases and 2 bases, in that order; junction bases with no gene match: 11. The CDR3 loop spans 16 amino acids. The germline CDR1 and CDR2 sequences are SNHLY and FYNNEI. The V call is TRBV2, the J call TRBJ2-7; 9 bases map to TRBD2. Sample: peripheral blood mononuclear cells (PBMCs), taken when the disease was refractory, from a patient treated with antithyroid drugs. The sequence came from a female donor with Graves disease. The CDR3 sequence is CASRHPSLAGPYEQYF. CDR3 nucleotides: TGTGCCAGCAGACACCCATCCCTAGCGGGGCCCTACGAGCAGTACTTC.